This T cell receptor beta chain was observed in a study of blood T cell repertoires in COVID-19. Sequencing used immunoSEQ multiplex PCR; TCRdb keeps in-frame clones, though not all of them. The sample has some 230,000 clones; roughly 83% are singletons. The CDR3 spans 16 residues. CDR1 SGHRS and CDR2 YFSETQ come from the germline V gene. The ends lost 4 bases at V and 1 base at J; junction bases unmatched: 4. This chain joins TRBV5-1 and TRBJ2-2, with 10 bases matching TRBD2. The material sequenced was peripheral blood. This TCR was recovered from a woman in her forties or fifties with acute or convalescent COVID-19. The CDR3 here is CASSAWTSGNTGELFF. The CDR3, as DNA: TGCGCCAGCAGCGCATGGACTAGCGGGAACACCGGGGAGCTGTTTTTT.